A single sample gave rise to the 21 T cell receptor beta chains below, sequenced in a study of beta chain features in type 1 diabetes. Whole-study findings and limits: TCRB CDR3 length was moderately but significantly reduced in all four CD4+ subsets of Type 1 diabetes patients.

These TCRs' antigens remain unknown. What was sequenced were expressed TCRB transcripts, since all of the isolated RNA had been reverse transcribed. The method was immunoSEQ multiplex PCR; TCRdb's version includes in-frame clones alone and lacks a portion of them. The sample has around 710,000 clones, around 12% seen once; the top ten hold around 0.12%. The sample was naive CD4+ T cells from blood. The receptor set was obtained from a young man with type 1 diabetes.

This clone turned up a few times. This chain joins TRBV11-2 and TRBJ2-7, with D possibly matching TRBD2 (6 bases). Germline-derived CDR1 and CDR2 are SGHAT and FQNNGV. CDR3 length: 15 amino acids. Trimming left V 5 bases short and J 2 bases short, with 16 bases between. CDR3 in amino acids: CASSPRGLQTYEQYF. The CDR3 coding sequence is TGTGCCAGCAGCCCGAGGGGACTCCAGACCTACGAGCAGTACTTC.

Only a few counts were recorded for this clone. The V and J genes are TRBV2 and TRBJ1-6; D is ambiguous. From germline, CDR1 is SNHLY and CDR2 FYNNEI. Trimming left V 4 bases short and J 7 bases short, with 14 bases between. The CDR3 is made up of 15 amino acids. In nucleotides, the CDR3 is TGTGCCAGCAGTGTCGAGAGAGGCGAGAATTCACCCCTCCACTTT. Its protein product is CASSVERGENSPLHF.

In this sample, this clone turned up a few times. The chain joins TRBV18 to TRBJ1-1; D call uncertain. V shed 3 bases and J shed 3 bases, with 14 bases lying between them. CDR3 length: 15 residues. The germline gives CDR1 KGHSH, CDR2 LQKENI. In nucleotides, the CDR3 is TGTGCCAGCTCACCTTCCGAGAGGGTAGACACTGAAGCTTTCTTT. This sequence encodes CASSPSERVDTEAFF.

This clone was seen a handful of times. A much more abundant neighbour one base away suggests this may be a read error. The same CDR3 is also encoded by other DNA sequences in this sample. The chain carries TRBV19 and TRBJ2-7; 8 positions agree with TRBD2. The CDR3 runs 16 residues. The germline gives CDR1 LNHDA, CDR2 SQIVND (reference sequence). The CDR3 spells CASSGVGPQRAYEQYF. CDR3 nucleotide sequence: TGCGCCAGTAGCGGGGTTGGACCTCAGAGGGCCTACGAGCAGTACTTC. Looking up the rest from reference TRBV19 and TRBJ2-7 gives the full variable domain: DGGITQSPKYLFRKEGQNVTLSCEQNLNHDAMYWYRQDPGQGLRLIYYSQIVNDFQKGDIAEGYSVSREKKESFPLTVTSAQKNPTAFYLCASSGVGPQRAYEQYFGPGTRLTVT.

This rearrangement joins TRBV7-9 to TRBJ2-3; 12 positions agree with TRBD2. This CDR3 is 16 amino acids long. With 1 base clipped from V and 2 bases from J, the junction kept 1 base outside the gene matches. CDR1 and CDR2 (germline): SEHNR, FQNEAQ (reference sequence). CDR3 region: CASSLGLAGDTDTQYF. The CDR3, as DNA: TGTGCCAGCAGCTTAGGACTAGCGGGGGACACAGATACGCAGTATTTT. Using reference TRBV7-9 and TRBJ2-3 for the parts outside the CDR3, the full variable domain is DTGVSQNPRHKITKRGQNVTFRCDPISEHNRLYWYRQTLGQGPEFLTYFQNEAQLEKSRLLSDRFSAERPKGSFSTLEIQRTEQGDSAMYLCASSLGLAGDTDTQYFGPGTRLTVL.

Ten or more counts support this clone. CDR3 DNA sequence: TGTGCTAGTGGTTACCGGGGCCCCTACGAGCAGTACTTC. As protein: CASGYRGPYEQYF. The chain combines TRBV12-5 with TRBJ2-7, with D perhaps being TRBD1 or TRBD2 (5 bases each). The CDR3 contains 13 residues. CDR1 and CDR2 from the germline V gene are LGHNT and FRNRAP. Trimming shortened V by 4 bases and J by 2 bases, and 9 bases separated the two germline ends.

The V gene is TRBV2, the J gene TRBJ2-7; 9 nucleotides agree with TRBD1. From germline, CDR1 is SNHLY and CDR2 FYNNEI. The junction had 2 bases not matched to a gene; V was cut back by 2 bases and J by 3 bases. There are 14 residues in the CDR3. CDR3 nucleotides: TGTGCCAGCAGTGAAACGGGACAGGGCTACGAGCAGTACTTC. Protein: CASSETGQGYEQYF.

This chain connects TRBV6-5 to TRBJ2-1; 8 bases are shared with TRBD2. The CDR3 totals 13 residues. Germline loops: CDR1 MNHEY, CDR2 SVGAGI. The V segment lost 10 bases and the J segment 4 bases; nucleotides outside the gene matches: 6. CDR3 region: CATLGLVYNEQFF. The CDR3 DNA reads TGTGCCACCCTGGGACTAGTTTACAATGAGCAGTTCTTC.

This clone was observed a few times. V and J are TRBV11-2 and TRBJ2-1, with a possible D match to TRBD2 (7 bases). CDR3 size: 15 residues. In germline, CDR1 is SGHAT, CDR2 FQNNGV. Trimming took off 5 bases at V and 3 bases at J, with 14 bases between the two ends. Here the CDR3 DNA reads TGTGCCAGCAGCCGACTAGCAGGGGACTACAATGAGCAGTTCTTC. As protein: CASSRLAGDYNEQFF.

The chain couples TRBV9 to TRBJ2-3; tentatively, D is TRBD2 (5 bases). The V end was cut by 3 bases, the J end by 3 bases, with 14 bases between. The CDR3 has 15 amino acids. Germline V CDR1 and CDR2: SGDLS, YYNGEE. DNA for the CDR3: TGTGCCAGCAGCGCCGGCCTCGGGGTGACAGATACGCAGTATTTT. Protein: CASSAGLGVTDTQYF.

The CDR3 DNA reads TGCGCCAGCAGCCAAGCCGGGGAAAACTATGGCTACACCTTC. Translation: CASSQAGENYGYTF. The V call is TRBV4-1, the J call TRBJ1-2; D remains ambiguous. This CDR3 has 14 amino acids. Germline lookup yields CDR1 MGHRA and CDR2 YSYEKL. The V gene lost 1 base and the J gene lost 2 bases, with 8 bases spanning the gap.

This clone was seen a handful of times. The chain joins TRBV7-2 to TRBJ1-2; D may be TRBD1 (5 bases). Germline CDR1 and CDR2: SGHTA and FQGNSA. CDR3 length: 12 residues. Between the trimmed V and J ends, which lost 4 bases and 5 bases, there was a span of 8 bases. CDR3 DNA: TGTGCCAGCAGCTACGACAGATATGGCTACACCTTC. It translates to CASSYDRYGYTF. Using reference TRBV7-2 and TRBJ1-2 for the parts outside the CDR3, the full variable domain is GAGVSQSPSNKVTEKGKDVELRCDPISGHTALYWYRQSLGQGLEFLIYFQGNSAPDKSGLPSDRFSAERTGGSVSTLTIQRTQQEDSAVYLCASSYDRYGYTFGSGTRLTVV.

DNA for the CDR3: TGTGCCAGCAGTTTATCGCCGGAAGAGACCCAGTACTTC. Translation gives CASSLSPEETQYF. The chain joins TRBV27 to TRBJ2-5, with D unresolved. Germline CDR1 and CDR2: MNHEY and SMNVEV (reference sequence). Trimming took 0 bases from V and 3 from J, leaving 5 bases between them. The CDR3 loop spans 13 amino acids.

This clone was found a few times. The CDR3 coding sequence is TGTGCCAGCAGCGTAGAGGCGGGGGGGAGCATCTACGAGCAGTACTTC. The encoded protein is CASSVEAGGSIYEQYF. The V gene is TRBV9, the J gene TRBJ2-7, with 9 positions matching TRBD2. The germline V gene encodes CDR1 SGDLS and CDR2 YYNGEE. V shed 0 bases and J 3 bases; nucleotides not matched to a gene: 7. This CDR3 contains 16 residues.

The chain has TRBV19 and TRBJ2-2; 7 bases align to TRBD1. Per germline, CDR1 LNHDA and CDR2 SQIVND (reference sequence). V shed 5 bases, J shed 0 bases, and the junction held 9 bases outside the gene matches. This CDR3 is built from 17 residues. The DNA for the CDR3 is TGTGCCAGTAGTTCACAAACCGGGACAGCGAACACCGGGGAGCTGTTTTTT. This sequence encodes CASSSQTGTANTGELFF.

DNA for the CDR3: TGTGCCTGGACCAGGACAGGGACAAATCAGCCCCAGCATTTT. This gives the protein CAWTRTGTNQPQHF. The chain couples TRBV30 to TRBJ1-5; TRBD1 aligns across 8 bases. The CDR3 is 14 amino acids. Germline V gene lookup returns CDR1 GTSNPN and CDR2 SVGIG (reference sequence). J was trimmed by 4 bases and V by 4 bases; bases with no gene match: 6.

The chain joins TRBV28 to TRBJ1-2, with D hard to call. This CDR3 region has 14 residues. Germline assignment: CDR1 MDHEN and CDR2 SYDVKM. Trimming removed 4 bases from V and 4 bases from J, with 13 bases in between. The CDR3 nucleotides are TGTGCCAGCAGTTCGGGCCAGGAGGGCTATGGCTACACCTTC. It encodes CASSSGQEGYGYTF.

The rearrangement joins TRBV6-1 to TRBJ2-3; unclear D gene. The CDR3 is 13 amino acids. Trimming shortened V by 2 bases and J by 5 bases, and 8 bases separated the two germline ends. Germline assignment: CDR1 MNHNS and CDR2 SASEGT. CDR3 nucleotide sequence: TGTGCCAGCAGTGAATATCGTGGAGATACGCAGTATTTT. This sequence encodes CASSEYRGDTQYF.

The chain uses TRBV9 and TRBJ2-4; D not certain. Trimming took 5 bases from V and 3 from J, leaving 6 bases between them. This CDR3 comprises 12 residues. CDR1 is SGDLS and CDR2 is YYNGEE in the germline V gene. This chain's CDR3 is CASSGVKNIQYF. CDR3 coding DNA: TGTGCCAGCAGTGGGGTCAAAAACATTCAGTACTTC.

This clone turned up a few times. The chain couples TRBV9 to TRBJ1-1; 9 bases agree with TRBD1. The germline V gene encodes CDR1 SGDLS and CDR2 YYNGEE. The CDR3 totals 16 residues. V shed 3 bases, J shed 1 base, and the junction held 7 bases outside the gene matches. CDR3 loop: CASSGGPTGGNTEAFF. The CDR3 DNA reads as TGTGCCAGCAGCGGGGGCCCGACAGGGGGGAACACTGAAGCTTTCTTT.

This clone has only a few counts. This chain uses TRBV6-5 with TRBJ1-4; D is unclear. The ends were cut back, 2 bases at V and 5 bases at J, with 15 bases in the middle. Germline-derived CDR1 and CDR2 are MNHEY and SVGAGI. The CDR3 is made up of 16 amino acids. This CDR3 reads CASSYVGNSVNEKLFF. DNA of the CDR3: TGTGCCAGCAGTTACGTCGGGAACAGCGTAAATGAAAAACTGTTTTTT.